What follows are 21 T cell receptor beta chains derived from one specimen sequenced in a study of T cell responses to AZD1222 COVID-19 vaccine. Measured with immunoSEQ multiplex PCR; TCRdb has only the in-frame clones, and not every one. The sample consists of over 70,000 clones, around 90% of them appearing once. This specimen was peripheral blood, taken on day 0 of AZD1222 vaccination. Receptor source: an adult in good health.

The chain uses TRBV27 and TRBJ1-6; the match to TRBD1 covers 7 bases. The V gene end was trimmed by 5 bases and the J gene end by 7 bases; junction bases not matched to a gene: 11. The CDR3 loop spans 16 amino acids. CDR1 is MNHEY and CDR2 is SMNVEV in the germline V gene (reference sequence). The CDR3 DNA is TGTGCCAGCAGTCCCCGTCGACAGGGACGGAATTCACCCCTCCACTTT. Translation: CASSPRRQGRNSPLHF.

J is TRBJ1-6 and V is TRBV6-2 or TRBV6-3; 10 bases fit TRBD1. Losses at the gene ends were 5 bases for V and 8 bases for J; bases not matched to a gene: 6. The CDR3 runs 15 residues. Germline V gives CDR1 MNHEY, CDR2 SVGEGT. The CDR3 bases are TGTGCCAGCAGTACTACCGGGACAGGGGATTCACCCCTCCACTTT. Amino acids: CASSTTGTGDSPLHF.

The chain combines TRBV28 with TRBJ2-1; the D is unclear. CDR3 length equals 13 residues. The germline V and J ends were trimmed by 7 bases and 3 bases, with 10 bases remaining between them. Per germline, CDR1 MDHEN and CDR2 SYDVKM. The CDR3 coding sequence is TGTGCCAGCACCTCAGGAGTCTACAATGAGCAGTTCTTC. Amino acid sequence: CASTSGVYNEQFF.

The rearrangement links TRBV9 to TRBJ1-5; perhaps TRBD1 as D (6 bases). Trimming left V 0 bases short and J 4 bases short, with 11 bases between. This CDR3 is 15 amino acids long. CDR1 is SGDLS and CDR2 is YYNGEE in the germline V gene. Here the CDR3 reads CASSVDAGANQPQHF. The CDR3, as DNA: TGTGCCAGCAGCGTAGACGCAGGGGCAAATCAGCCCCAGCATTTT.

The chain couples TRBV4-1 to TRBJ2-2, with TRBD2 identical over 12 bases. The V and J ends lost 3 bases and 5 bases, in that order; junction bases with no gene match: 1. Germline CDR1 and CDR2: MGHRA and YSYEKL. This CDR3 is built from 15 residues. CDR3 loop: CASSQGLAGTGELFF. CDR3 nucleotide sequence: TGCGCCAGCAGCCAGGGACTAGCGGGTACCGGGGAGCTGTTTTTT.

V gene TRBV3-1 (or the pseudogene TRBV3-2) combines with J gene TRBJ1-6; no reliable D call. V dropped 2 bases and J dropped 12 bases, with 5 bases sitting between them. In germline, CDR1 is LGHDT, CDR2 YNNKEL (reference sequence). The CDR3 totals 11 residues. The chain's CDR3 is CASSQSGPLHF. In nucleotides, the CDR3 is TGTGCCAGCAGCCAATCGGGACCCCTCCACTTT.

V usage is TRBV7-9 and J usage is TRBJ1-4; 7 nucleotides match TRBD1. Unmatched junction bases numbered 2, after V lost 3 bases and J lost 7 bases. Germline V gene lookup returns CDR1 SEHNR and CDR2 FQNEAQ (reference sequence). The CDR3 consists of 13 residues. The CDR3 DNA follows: TGTGCCAGCAGCTTGGGACAGCTTGAAAAACTGTTTTTT. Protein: CASSLGQLEKLFF.

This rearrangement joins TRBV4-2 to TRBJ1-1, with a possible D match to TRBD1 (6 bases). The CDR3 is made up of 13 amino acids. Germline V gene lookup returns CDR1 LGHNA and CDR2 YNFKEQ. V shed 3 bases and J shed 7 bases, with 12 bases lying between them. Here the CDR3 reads CASSHNRDLEAFF. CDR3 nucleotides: TGTGCCAGCAGCCACAACAGGGACCTTGAAGCTTTCTTT.

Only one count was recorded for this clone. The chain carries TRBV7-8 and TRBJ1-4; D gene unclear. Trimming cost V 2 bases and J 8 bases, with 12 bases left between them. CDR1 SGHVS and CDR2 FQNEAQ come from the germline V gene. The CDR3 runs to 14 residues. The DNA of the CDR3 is TGTGCCAGCAGCTTAACGACCTCGGACGAAAAACTGTTTTTT. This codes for CASSLTTSDEKLFF.

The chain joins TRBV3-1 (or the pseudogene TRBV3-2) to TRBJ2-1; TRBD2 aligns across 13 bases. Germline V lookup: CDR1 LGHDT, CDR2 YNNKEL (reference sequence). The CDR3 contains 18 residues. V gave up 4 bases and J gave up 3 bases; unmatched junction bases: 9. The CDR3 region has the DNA TGTGCCAGCAGCCGGACTAGCGGGGGCAATAATTTCTACAATGAGCAGTTCTTC. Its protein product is CASSRTSGGNNFYNEQFF.

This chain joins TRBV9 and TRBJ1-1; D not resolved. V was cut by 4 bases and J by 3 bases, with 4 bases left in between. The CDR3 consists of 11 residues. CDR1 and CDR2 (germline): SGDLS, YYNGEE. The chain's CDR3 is CASSSDTEAFF. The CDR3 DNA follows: TGTGCCAGCAGCAGTGACACTGAAGCTTTCTTT.

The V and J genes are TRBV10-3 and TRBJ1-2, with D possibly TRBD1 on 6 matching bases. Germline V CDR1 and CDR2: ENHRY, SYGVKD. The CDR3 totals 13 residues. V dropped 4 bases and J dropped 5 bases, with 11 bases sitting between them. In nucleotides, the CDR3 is TGTGCCATCAGTGCCGGGACATTTTATGGCTACACCTTC. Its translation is CAISAGTFYGYTF.

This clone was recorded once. The CDR3 here is CASSPQRGTGNTIYF. The CDR3 nucleotides are TGTGCCAGCTCACCCCAGAGGGGTACTGGAAACACCATATATTTT. V usage is TRBV18 and J usage is TRBJ1-3; possibly TRBD1 for D (5 bases). Trimming removed 3 bases at V and 2 bases at J, with 11 bases between. This CDR3 has 15 residues. The germline V gene has CDR1 KGHSH and CDR2 LQKENI. The full variable domain, completed using reference TRBV18 and TRBJ1-3, is NAGVMQNPRHLVRRRGQEARLRCSPMKGHSHVYWYRQLPEEGLKFMVYLQKENIIDESGMPKERFSAEFPKEGPSILRIQQVVRGDSAAYFCASSPQRGTGNTIYFGEGSWLTVV.

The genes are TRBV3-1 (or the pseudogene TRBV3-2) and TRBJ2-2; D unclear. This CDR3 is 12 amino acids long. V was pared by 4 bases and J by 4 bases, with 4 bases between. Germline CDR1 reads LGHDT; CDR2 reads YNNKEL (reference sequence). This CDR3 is CASSPITGELFF. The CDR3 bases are TGTGCCAGCAGCCCCATCACCGGGGAGCTGTTTTTT.

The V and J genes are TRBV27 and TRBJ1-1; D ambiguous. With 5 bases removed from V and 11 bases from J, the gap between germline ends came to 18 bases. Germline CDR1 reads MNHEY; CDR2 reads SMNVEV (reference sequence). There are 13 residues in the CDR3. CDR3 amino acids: CASSPQSPFAAFF. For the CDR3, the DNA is TGTGCCAGCAGTCCCCAGTCCCCCTTTGCGGCTTTCTTT.

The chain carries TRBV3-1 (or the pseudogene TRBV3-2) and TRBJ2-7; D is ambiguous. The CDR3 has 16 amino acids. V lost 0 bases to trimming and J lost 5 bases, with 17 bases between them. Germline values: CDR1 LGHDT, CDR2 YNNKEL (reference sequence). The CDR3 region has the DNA TGTGCCAGCAGCCAAGATCGGTCGCTGAACCCCCACGAGCAGTACTTC. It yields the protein CASSQDRSLNPHEQYF.

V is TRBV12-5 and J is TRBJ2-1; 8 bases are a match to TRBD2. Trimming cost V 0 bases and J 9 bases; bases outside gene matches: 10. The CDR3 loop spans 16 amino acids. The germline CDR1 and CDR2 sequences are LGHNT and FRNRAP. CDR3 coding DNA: TGTGCTAGTGGTTTGGTACGGGCGGGAGGAAACGGTGAGCAGTTCTTC. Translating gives CASGLVRAGGNGEQFF.

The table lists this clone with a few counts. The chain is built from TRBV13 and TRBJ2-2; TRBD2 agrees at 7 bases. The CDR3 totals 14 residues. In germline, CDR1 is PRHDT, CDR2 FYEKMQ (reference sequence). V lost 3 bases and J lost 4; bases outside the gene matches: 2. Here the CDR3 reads CASSFRTSTGELFF. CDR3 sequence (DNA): TGTGCCAGCAGCTTTCGGACTAGCACCGGGGAGCTGTTTTTT.

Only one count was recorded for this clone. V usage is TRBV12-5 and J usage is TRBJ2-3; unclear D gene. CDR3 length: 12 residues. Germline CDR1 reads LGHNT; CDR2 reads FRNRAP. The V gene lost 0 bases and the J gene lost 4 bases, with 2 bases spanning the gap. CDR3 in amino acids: CASGLVPDTQYF. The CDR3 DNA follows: TGTGCTAGTGGTTTGGTACCAGATACGCAGTATTTT.

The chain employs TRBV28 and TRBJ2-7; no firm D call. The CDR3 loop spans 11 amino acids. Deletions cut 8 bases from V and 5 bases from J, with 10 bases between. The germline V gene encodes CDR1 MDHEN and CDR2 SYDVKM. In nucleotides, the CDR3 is TGTGCCAGCCAAACTGGGAACGAGCAGTACTTC. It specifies CASQTGNEQYF.

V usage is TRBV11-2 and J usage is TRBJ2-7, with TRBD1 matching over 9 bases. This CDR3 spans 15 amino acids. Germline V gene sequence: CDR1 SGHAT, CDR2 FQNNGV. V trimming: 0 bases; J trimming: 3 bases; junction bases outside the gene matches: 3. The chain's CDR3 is CASSLDTGGIYEQYF. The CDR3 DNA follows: TGTGCCAGCAGCTTAGATACAGGGGGCATCTACGAGCAGTACTTC. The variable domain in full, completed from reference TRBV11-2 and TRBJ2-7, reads EAGVAQSPRYKIIEKRQSVAFWCNPISGHATLYWYQQILGQGPKLLIQFQNNGVVDDSQLPKDRFSAERLKGVDSTLKIQPAKLEDSAVYLCASSLDTGGIYEQYFGPGTRLTVT.